This T cell receptor beta chain originates from a study of post-analysis software for immune sequencing data. Broader study findings: The F measure placed samples prepared in the same batch into strongly shared clusters. Five TRBV segments, including TRBV5-6, TRBV5-1 and TRBV20-1, were more frequent in patients than controls.

Deletions cut 3 bases from V and 7 bases from J, with 13 bases between. CDR3 length: 13 amino acids. As concerns this clonotype: Antigen unknown.

Unique molecular identifiers were present in the TCR beta cDNA libraries. MiXCR, run by TCRdb on the PCR reads, gives a single entry per CDR3 protein. The sample lists some 890,000 distinct CDR3 sequences, roughly 58% occurring once. The sequence came from a girl aged 5 to 17 with multiple sclerosis. The sample taken for sequencing was blood. The chain is built from TRBV12-3 or TRBV12-4 and TRBJ2-7; D ambiguous. CDR3 protein: CASSFRVYNEQYF. The CDR3 coding sequence is TGTGCCAGCAGTTTTCGTGTTTACAATGAGCAGTACTTC.